The 27 T cell receptor beta chains below come from one sample, sequenced in a study of TET2 disruption in CD19-targeted CAR T cells. Sequenced by immunoSEQ multiplex PCR; TCRdb stores in-frame clones only, minus some. Recorded for this sample: more than 25,000 clones. Regarding treatment: autologous CTL019 cells: CD19 CAR with 4-1BB and CD3 zeta domains. These receptors lack a known antigen. Sequences were derived from CD8- CAR+ T cells sorted from cultured blood T cells, sampled for CD19 CAR T cell therapy. Subset specified: CD8-negative CAR-positive T cells from the infusion product. The receptors originated from a man in his sixties or seventies with chronic lymphocytic leukemia.

As to this clone: Mismatch with germline at one junction end may stem from a read error. Sequencing ends 3 residues short of the CDR3 end; the germline J gene provides the rest. The same CDR3 can be traced to other DNA sequences in this sample. This sequence joins TRBV5-1 and TRBJ1-3; tentatively, D is TRBD1 (5 bases). The CDR3 contains 15 residues. Germline CDR1 reads SGHRS; CDR2 reads YFSETQ. CDR3 residues: CASSLSGVEGNTIYF. The CDR3 bases that were read are TGCGCCAGCAGCTTGTCGGGGGTCGAGGGAAACACT. Based on the CDR3 plus reference TRBV5-1 and TRBJ1-3, the full variable domain is KAGVTQTPRYLIKTRGQQVTLSCSPISGHRSVSWYQQTPGQGLQFLFEYFSETQRNKGNFPGRFSGRQFSNSRSEMNVSTLELGDSALYLCASSLSGVEGNTIYFGEGSWLTVV.

Worth noting for this clone: The read terminates 3 residues ahead of where the CDR3 ends, so the germline J gene completes it. V and J are TRBV11-2 and TRBJ1-1; D is undetermined. V lost 5 bases to trimming and J lost 1 base, with 11 bases between them. The CDR3 sequence is 14 residues long. In germline, CDR1 is SGHAT, CDR2 FQNNGV. The CDR3 reads CASSEQYRNTEAFF. CDR3 DNA (partial): TGTGCCAGCAGCGAACAGTATCGGAACACTGAA.

In regard to this clone: One end of the junction fails to match germline, which may point to a read error. From the germline J gene comes the end of the CDR3, since the read stops 3 residues before it. The gene calls are TRBV12-5 and TRBJ1-3; 9 bases align to TRBD1. CDR3 size: 16 residues. Germline V CDR1 and CDR2: LGHNT, FRNRAP. CDR3: CASGLGTGSSGDTIYF. CDR3 DNA, as far as it was read: TGTGCTAGTGGTTTAGGGACAGGGAGCTCTGGAGACACC. Supplemented by reference TRBV12-5 and TRBJ1-3, the full variable domain reads DARVTQTPRHKVTEMGQEVTMRCQPILGHNTVFWYRQTMMQGLELLAYFRNRAPLDDSGMPKDRFSAEMPDATLATLKIQPSEPRDSAVYFCASGLGTGSSGDTIYFGEGSWLTVV.

A remark on this clone: The CDR3 goes on 3 residues after the read ends, and that part is filled in from the germline J gene. The chain is built from TRBV30 and TRBJ1-5, with a possible D match to TRBD1 (5 bases). Trimming left V 5 bases short and J 0 bases short, with 14 bases between. CDR3 length: 15 residues. Germline CDR1 reads GTSNPN; CDR2 reads SVGIG (reference sequence). The chain's CDR3 is CAWALGGTSNQPQHF. The sequenced CDR3 bases are TGTGCCTGGGCTTTGGGGGGGACTAGCAATCAGCCC.

About this clone: The CDR3 end lies 3 residues beyond the end of the read and is filled in from the germline J gene. The chain has TRBV20-1 and TRBJ1-3; the D gene is possibly TRBD1 (5 bases). CDR1 and CDR2 (germline): DFQATT, SNEGSKA (reference sequence). The CDR3 covers 15 residues. Trimming took off 6 bases at V and 0 bases at J, with 15 bases between the two ends. The CDR3 bases that were read are TGCAGTGCGAGATCTGGGGCGGACTCTGGAAACACC. Protein: CSARSGADSGNT. The entire CDR3 protein is CSARSGADSGNTIYF.

About this clone itself: The sequenced fragment ends 3 residues before the CDR3 boundary, so the rest is inferred from the germline J gene. The chain has TRBV5-1 and TRBJ2-3; unclear D gene. This CDR3 comprises 15 residues. Germline V gene lookup returns CDR1 SGHRS and CDR2 YFSETQ. Deletions cut 3 bases from V and 1 base from J, with 12 bases between. CDR3 residues: CASSYGQAGTDTQYF. CDR3 DNA (partial): TGCGCCAGCAGCTATGGGCAGGCTGGCACAGATACG.

Its frequency marks this clone as medium-sized. The read ends 3 residues shy of where the CDR3 ends; the end is completed using the germline J gene. This chain connects TRBV18 to TRBJ2-7; 9 nucleotides match TRBD1. The J segment lost 2 bases and the V segment lost 4 bases, leaving 12 bases of the junction unmatched. Per germline, CDR1 KGHSH and CDR2 LQKENI. This CDR3 has 17 amino acids. The CDR3 region is CASSLSGGQGPTYEQYF. The part of the CDR3 DNA that was read is TGTGCCAGCTCACTTTCTGGGGGACAGGGACCTACCTACGAG.

In the case of this clone: The CDR3 extends 3 residues past the end of the read, so its final part is completed from the germline J gene. The V and J genes are TRBV7-3 and TRBJ2-5, with TRBD2 matching 7 bases. The CDR3 sequence is 13 residues long. Germline V gene sequence: CDR1 SGHTA, CDR2 FQGTGA. The trim removed 5 bases at V and 5 bases at J, leaving 5 bases unmatched. The DNA read from the CDR3 is TGTGCCAGCAGCCGGGACTATTCGGAGACC. Its translation: CASSRDYSET. The CDR3 in its entirety is CASSRDYSETQYF. Filled out from reference TRBV7-3 and TRBJ2-5, the complete variable domain reads GAGVSQTPSNKVTEKGKYVELRCDPISGHTALYWYRQSLGQGPEFLIYFQGTGAADDSGLPNDRFFAVRPEGSVSTLKIQRTERGDSAVYLCASSRDYSETQYFGPGTRLLVL.

Regarding this clone: Read data end 3 residues before the CDR3 end; the end is taken from the germline J gene. This rearrangement joins TRBV5-1 to TRBJ1-2, with D tentatively TRBD1 (5 bases). This CDR3 comprises 14 residues. Per the germline V gene, CDR1 is SGHRS and CDR2 is YFSETQ. Partial CDR3 DNA: TGCGCCAGCAGCCCCGACAGAACTTACTACGAC. Its protein is CASSPDRTYYD. The complete CDR3 sequence is CASSPDRTYYDYTF.

The CDR3 sequence: CASSLAGRGPNIQYF. The sequenced CDR3 bases are TGTGCCAGCAGCTTAGCGGGGAGGGGGCCCAACATT. This rearrangement joins TRBV7-6 to TRBJ2-4; tentatively, D is TRBD1 or TRBD2 (7 bases each). The read ends 3 residues early relative to the CDR3; the germline J gene fills the gap. Germline V lookup: CDR1 SGHVS, CDR2 FNYEAQ. The CDR3 has 15 residues. Between the trimmed V and J ends, which lost 0 bases and 7 bases, there was a span of 13 bases. Variable domain in full (rest from reference TRBV7-6 and TRBJ2-4): GAGVSQSPRYKVTKRGQDVALRCDPISGHVSLYWYRQALGQGPEFLTYFNYEAQQDKSGLPNDRFSAERPEGSISTLTIQRTEQRDSAMYRCASSLAGRGPNIQYFGAGTRLSVL.

As regards this clone: The read terminates 3 residues ahead of where the CDR3 ends, so the germline J gene completes it. The V call is TRBV11-2, the J call TRBJ1-2; maybe TRBD1 (5 bases). The CDR3 contains 15 residues. In germline, CDR1 is SGHAT, CDR2 FQNNGV. Between the trimmed V and J ends, which lost 4 bases and 2 bases, there was a span of 14 bases. The CDR3 sequence is CASSSRGRGNYGYTF. The sequenced CDR3 bases are TGTGCCAGCAGCTCGCGGGGAAGGGGCAACTATGGC.

On this clone: The missing CDR3 end, 3 residues past where the read stops, is filled in from the germline J gene. The chain couples TRBV7-2 to TRBJ1-1; no firm D call. Germline-derived CDR1 and CDR2 are SGHTA and FQGNSA. Trimming took 3 bases from V and 5 from J, leaving 7 bases between them. The CDR3 extends over 12 amino acids. The CDR3 is CASSFSPTEAFF. CDR3 bases read: TGTGCCAGCAGCTTTTCCCCAACTGAA.

A remark on this clone: The read ends 3 residues before the CDR3 terminus; that terminus is restored from the germline J gene. V and J are TRBV2 and TRBJ1-1; 9 nucleotides align to TRBD1. Germline CDR1 and CDR2: SNHLY and FYNNEI. CDR3 length equals 15 residues. CDR3 bases read: TGTGCCAGCAGTGACGGGACAGGGTCGGGGGATACG. Its protein is CASSDGTGSGDT. The entire CDR3 protein is CASSDGTGSGDTAFF.

Note on this clone: The read ends 3 residues before the CDR3 terminus; that terminus is restored from the germline J gene. This chain uses TRBV12-3 or TRBV12-4 with TRBJ2-7, with D maybe TRBD1 (6 bases). The CDR3 runs to 16 residues. The V end was cut by 6 bases, the J end by 3 bases, with 21 bases between. The CDR3 is CASSPLFDRPLYEQYF. The sequenced part of the CDR3 DNA is TGTGCCAGCAGCCCCTTATTTGACAGGCCCCTCTACGAG.

Comment on this clone: Read data end 3 residues before the CDR3 end; the end is taken from the germline J gene. This chain links TRBV4-1 with TRBJ2-3; 11 nucleotides match TRBD2. This CDR3 contains 15 residues. Germline V gene data show CDR1 as MGHRA and CDR2 as YSYEKL. The CDR3 sequence is CASSNGPLAGVAQYF. CDR3 bases read: TGCGCCAGCAGCAACGGTCCACTAGCGGGGGTTGCG.

Concerning this clone: Sequencing ends 3 residues short of the CDR3 end; the germline J gene provides the rest. The V and J genes are TRBV18 and TRBJ2-4, with 7 bases aligning to TRBD2. CDR3 length: 15 residues. Germline lookup yields CDR1 KGHSH and CDR2 LQKENI. This CDR3 reads CASSPSSGQQETQYF. The covered CDR3 bases are TGTGCCAGCTCACCATCTAGCGGACAACAAGAGACT.

Concerning this clone: The read stops 3 residues short of the end of the CDR3; the missing end is completed from the germline J gene. This rearrangement joins TRBV7-8 to TRBJ1-1; D gene unclear. Germline-derived CDR1 and CDR2 are SGHVS and FQNEAQ. The V end lost 1 base, the J end lost 0 bases, and 12 bases lay between the germline ends. This CDR3 region has 16 residues. CDR3 region: CASSLGRQAMNTEAFF. The part of the CDR3 DNA that was read is TGTGCCAGCAGCTTAGGAAGACAAGCTATGAACACTGAA.

As concerns this clone: The read finishes 3 residues shy of the CDR3 end, and the germline J gene is used to complete it. The identical CDR3 is also encoded by other nucleotide sequences in the sample. This sequence joins TRBV19 and TRBJ2-3; a possible D gene is TRBD2 (5 bases). The germline V gene has CDR1 LNHDA and CDR2 SQIVND (reference sequence). The length of the CDR3 is 14 residues. V gave up 8 bases and J gave up 0 bases, with 12 bases separating them. CDR3 DNA (partial): TGTGCCAGTGCCCGGACTGCTAGCACAGATACG. Encoded protein: CASARTASTDT. The full CDR3 protein reads CASARTASTDTQYF.

Regarding this clone: The CDR3 goes on 3 residues after the read ends, and that part is filled in from the germline J gene. The V call is TRBV9, the J call TRBJ1-5, with D perhaps TRBD1 (6 bases). Trimming cost V 3 bases and J 6 bases, with 16 bases left between them. The V gene's germline CDR1 is SGDLS and CDR2 YYNGEE. CDR3 length equals 15 residues. Partial CDR3 DNA: TGTGCCAGCAGCGAGGGGGGGGCAATAGGTCAGCCC. Protein sequence: CASSEGGAIGQP. The full CDR3 protein reads CASSEGGAIGQPQHF.

CDR3 residues: CASSKGTSEADYTF. Incomplete CDR3 DNA: TGTGCCAGCAGTAAAGGGACTAGCGAGGCCGAC. The chain is built from TRBV6-1 and TRBJ1-2, with D perhaps TRBD1 (5 bases). The read halts 3 residues ahead of the CDR3 end, with the missing end drawn from the germline J gene. This CDR3 contains 14 residues. Germline CDR1 MNHNS, CDR2 SASEGT.

A word on this clone: Read sequence stops 3 residues before the CDR3 end, and the germline J gene provides the missing end. The genes are TRBV5-4 and TRBJ2-7; TRBD2 agrees at 7 bases. Trimming at V came to 4 bases and at J to 0 bases, leaving 7 bases not matched to a gene. Germline CDR1 reads SGHNT; CDR2 reads YYREEE (reference sequence). The CDR3 is 15 residues long. CDR3 in amino acids: CASSHQRGVSYEQYF. The part of the CDR3 DNA that was read is TGTGCCAGCAGCCATCAGCGGGGCGTCTCCTACGAG.

Notes on this clone: The read ends 3 residues early relative to the CDR3; the germline J gene fills the gap. This sequence joins TRBV5-4 and TRBJ1-1; D might be TRBD1 (6 bases). Germline CDR1 is SGHNT and CDR2 is YYREEE (reference sequence). V gave up 3 bases and J gave up 4 bases, with 10 bases separating them. CDR3 length equals 13 residues. CDR3 residues: CASSWTEATEAFF. The covered CDR3 bases are TGTGCCAGCAGCTGGACAGAGGCCACTGAA.

A note on this clone: The read ends 3 residues early relative to the CDR3; the germline J gene fills the gap. The chain uses TRBV4-1 and TRBJ2-3, with D possibly being TRBD2 (6 bases). The CDR3 spans 15 residues. Germline loops: CDR1 MGHRA, CDR2 YSYEKL. V dropped 1 base and J dropped 2 bases, with 10 bases sitting between them. The CDR3 loop reads CASSQAGEHTDTQYF. CDR3 bases read: TGCGCCAGCAGCCAAGCGGGGGAACACACAGATACG.

CDR3 loop: CASSLRAWDTEAFF. Partial CDR3 DNA: TGTGCCAGCAGCTTAAGGGCTTGGGACACTGAA. This rearrangement joins TRBV11-2 to TRBJ1-1; D gene ambiguous. The read terminates 3 residues before the CDR3 end, so the remaining end is supplied by the germline J gene. Between the trimmed V and J ends, which lost 2 bases and 3 bases, there was a span of 10 bases. The CDR3 totals 14 residues. Germline-derived CDR1 and CDR2 are SGHAT and FQNNGV.

Concerning this clone itself: The CDR3 end falls 3 residues outside the read, so it is completed with the germline J gene. The gene calls are TRBV5-1 and TRBJ2-2; a weak D match, TRBD1 (5 bases). The CDR3 loop spans 14 amino acids. From germline, CDR1 is SGHRS and CDR2 YFSETQ. Incomplete CDR3 DNA: TGCGCCAGCAGTCTGGGGCCAGTTAATGAAAAG. It encodes CASSLGPVNEK. The entire CDR3 reads CASSLGPVNEKLFF. The full variable domain, in which reference TRBV5-1 and TRBJ2-2 provide the parts outside the CDR3, is KAGVTQTPRYLIKTRGQQVTLSCSPISGHRSVSWYQQTPGQGLQFLFEYFSETQRNKGNFPGRFSGRQFSNSRSEMNVSTLELGDSALYLCASSLGPVNEKLFFGEGSRLTVL.

Concerning this clone: The read gets to within 3 residues of the CDR3 end, and the germline J gene fills in the rest. This chain connects TRBV7-2 to TRBJ2-2, with D possibly TRBD1 on 7 matching bases. Per the germline V gene, CDR1 is SGHTA and CDR2 is FQGNSA. V was pared by 7 bases and J by 6 bases, with 15 bases between. The CDR3 has 14 amino acids. CDR3 bases read: TGTGCCAGCACCCAGGGGGGTTCGTCCGGGGAG. Its translation: CASTQGGSSGE. The whole CDR3 is CASTQGGSSGELFF.

Comments on this clone: The read falls 3 residues short of the CDR3 end, and the missing part is taken from the germline J gene. The chain uses TRBV20-1 and TRBJ2-7; 8 bases map to TRBD2. CDR1 is DFQATT and CDR2 is SNEGSKA in the germline V gene (reference sequence). Trimming took 2 bases from V and 1 from J; bases not matched to a gene: 7. The CDR3 sequence is 15 residues long. The CDR3 bases that were read are TGCAGTGCTAGAAAATTCGGCGGGGGGTCCTACGAG. It specifies CSARKFGGGSYE. The entire CDR3 is CSARKFGGGSYEQYF.